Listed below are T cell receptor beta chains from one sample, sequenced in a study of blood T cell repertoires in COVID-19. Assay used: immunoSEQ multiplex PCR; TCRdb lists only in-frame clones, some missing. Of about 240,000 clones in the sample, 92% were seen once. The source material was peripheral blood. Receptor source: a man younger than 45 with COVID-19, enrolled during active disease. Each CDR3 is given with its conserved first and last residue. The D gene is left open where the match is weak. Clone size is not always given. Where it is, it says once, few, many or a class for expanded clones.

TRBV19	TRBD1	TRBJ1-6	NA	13	CASSAQGAGPLHF	TGTGCCAGTAGTGCCCAGGGGGCGGGTCCCCTCCACTTT
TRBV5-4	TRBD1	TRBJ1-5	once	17	CASSPGQAIYSNQPQHF	TGTGCCAGCAGCCCCGGACAGGCGATTTATAGCAATCAGCCCCAGCATTTT
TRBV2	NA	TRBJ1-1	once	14	CASSSISGNTEAFF	TGTGCCAGCAGTTCTATATCGGGGAACACTGAAGCTTTCTTT
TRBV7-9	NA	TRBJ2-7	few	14	CASSRTGTPYEQYF	TGTGCCAGCAGCCGGACCGGGACACCCTACGAGCAGTACTTC
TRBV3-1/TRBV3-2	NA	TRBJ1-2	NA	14	CASSQHGQNYGYTF	TGTGCCAGCAGCCAACACGGACAAAACTATGGCTACACCTTC
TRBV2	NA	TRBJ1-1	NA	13	CASSPQVSAEAFF	TGTGCCAGCAGTCCACAGGTTTCCGCTGAAGCTTTCTTT
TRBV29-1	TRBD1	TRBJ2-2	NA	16	CSAFGEGTGDAGELFF	TGCAGCGCTTTCGGGGAGGGGACAGGGGACGCCGGGGAGCTGTTTTTT
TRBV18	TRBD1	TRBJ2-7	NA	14	CASSPALQGGEQYF	TGTGCCAGCTCACCCGCGTTACAGGGGGGCGAGCAGTACTTC
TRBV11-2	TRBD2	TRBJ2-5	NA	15	CASSSQRGGQETQYF	TGTGCCAGCAGCTCACAGCGGGGGGGCCAAGAGACCCAGTACTTC
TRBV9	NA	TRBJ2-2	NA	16	CASSPRGGENTGELFF	TGTGCCAGCAGCCCCCGAGGTGGAGAGAACACCGGGGAGCTGTTTTTT
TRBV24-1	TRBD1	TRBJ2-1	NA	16	CATSDSGTGRENEQFF	TGTGCCACCAGTGATTCCGGGACAGGGAGGGAGAATGAGCAGTTCTTC
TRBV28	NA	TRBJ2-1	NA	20	CASSPTTGYVFWTDQDEQFF	TGTGCCAGCAGTCCAACTACAGGATACGTCTTTTGGACCGACCAAGATGAGCAGTTCTTC
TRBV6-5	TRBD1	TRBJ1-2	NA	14	CASRGQGPGYGYTF	TGTGCCAGCAGGGGACAGGGCCCTGGCTATGGCTACACCTTC
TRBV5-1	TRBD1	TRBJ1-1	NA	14	CASSFSQGYTEAFF	TGCGCCAGCAGCTTTTCACAGGGGTACACTGAAGCTTTCTTT
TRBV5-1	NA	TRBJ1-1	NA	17	CASSPTNPRGPNTEAFF	TGCGCCAGCAGCCCTACTAACCCCAGGGGACCGAACACTGAAGCTTTCTTT
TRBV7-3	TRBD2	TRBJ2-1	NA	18	CASSLLGPGLAGGNEQFF	TGTGCCAGCAGCTTATTGGGGCCGGGACTAGCGGGGGGAAATGAGCAGTTCTTC
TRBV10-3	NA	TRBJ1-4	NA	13	CAISGRGYEKLFF	TGTGCCATCAGTGGCAGGGGTTATGAAAAACTGTTTTTT
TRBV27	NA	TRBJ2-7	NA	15	CASSLKMVSSYEQYF	TGTGCCAGCAGTTTAAAGATGGTTAGCAGCTACGAGCAGTACTTC
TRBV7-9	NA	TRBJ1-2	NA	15	CASRAIAGVWYGYTF	TGTGCCAGCAGAGCCATCGCGGGGGTTTGGTATGGCTACACCTTC
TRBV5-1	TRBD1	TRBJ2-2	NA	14	CASSRDRGTGELFF	TGCGCCAGCAGCCGGGACAGGGGCACCGGGGAGCTGTTTTTT
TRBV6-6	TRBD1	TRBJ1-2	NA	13	CASSLTGDYGYTF	TGTGCCAGCAGCCTGACAGGGGACTATGGCTACACCTTC
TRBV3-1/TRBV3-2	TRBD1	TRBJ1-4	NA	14	CASRGTANNEKLFF	TGTGCCAGCAGGGGGACAGCTAATAATGAAAAACTGTTTTTT
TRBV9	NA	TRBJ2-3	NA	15	CASSVTWYFTDTQYF	TGTGCCAGCAGCGTCACCTGGTACTTCACAGATACGCAGTATTTT
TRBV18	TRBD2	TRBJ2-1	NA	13	CASSPSWGGEQFF	TGTGCCAGCTCACCAAGTTGGGGGGGTGAGCAGTTCTTC
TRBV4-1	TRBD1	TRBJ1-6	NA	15	CASSQPGQGPSPLHF	TGCGCCAGCAGCCAACCGGGACAGGGCCCTTCACCCCTCCACTTT
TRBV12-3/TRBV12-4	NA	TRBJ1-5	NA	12	CASSLQRQPQHF	TGTGCCAGCAGTTTACAGCGGCAGCCCCAGCATTTT
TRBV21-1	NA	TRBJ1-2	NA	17	CASSKVPRWTPGNGYTF	TGTGCCAGCAGCAAAGTACCCCGGTGGACCCCCGGGAACGGCTACACCTTC
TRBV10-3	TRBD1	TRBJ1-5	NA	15	CAISGGQGGNQPQHF	TGTGCCATCAGTGGCGGACAGGGGGGGAATCAGCCCCAGCATTTT
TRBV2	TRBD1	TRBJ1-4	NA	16	CASSEYKGAESEKLFF	TGTGCCAGCAGTGAATATAAGGGGGCCGAGAGCGAAAAACTGTTTTTT
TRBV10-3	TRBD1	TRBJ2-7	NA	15	CAISQTGGSSYEQYF	TGTGCCATCAGTCAGACAGGGGGGTCGAGCTACGAGCAGTACTTC
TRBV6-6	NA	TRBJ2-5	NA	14	CASRRGGGVETQYF	TGTGCCAGCAGAAGGGGAGGTGGGGTTGAGACCCAGTACTTC
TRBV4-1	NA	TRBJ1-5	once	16	CASSQEGSGNNQPQHF	TGCGCCAGCAGCCAAGAAGGTTCCGGGAACAATCAGCCCCAGCATTTT